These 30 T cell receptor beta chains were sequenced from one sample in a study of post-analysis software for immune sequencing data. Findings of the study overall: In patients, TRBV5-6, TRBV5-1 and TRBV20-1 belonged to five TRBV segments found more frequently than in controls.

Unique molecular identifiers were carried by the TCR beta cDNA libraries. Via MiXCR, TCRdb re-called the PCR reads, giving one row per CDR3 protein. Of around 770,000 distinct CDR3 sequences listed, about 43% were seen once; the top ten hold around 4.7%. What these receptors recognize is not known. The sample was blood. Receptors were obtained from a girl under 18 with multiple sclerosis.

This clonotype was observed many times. The CDR3 spells CASSLPGSSYEQYF. For the CDR3, the DNA is TGTGCCAGCAGCTTACCCGGAAGCTCCTACGAGCAGTACTTC. The V and J genes are TRBV7-2 and TRBJ2-7; no clear D gene. The V end was cut by 2 bases, the J end by 0 bases, with 8 bases between. Germline V lookup: CDR1 SGHTA, CDR2 FQGNSA. The CDR3 is 14 residues long.

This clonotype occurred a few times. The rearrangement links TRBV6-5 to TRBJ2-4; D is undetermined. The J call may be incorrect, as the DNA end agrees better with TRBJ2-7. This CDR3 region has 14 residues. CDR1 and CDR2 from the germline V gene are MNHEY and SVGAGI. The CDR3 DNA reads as TGTGCCTCCACGACTGGCGGCCCTTCCTACGAGCAGTACTTC. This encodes CASTTGGPSYEQYF.

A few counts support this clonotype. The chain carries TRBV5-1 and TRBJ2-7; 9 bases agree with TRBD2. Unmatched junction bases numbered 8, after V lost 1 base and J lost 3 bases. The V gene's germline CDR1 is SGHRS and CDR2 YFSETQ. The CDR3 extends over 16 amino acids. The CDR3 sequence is CASSLFTGTSIYEQYF. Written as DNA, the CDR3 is TGCGCCAGCAGCTTGTTCACCGGGACTAGCATCTACGAGCAGTACTTC.

This CDR3 is CATEPSGLAGDEQFF. The CDR3 region has the DNA TGTGCCACCGAGCCCTCGGGACTAGCGGGAGACGAGCAGTTCTTC. The rearrangement links TRBV12-3 or TRBV12-4 to TRBJ2-1, with TRBD2 identical over 14 bases. This CDR3 spans 15 amino acids. Trimming removed 10 bases from V and 10 bases from J; junction bases left unmatched: 12.

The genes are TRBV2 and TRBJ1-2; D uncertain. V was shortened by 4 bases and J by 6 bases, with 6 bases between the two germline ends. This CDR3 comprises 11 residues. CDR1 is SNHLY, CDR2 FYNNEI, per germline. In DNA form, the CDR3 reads TGTGCCAGCAGTGGGACCGATGGCTACACCTTC. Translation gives CASSGTDGYTF.

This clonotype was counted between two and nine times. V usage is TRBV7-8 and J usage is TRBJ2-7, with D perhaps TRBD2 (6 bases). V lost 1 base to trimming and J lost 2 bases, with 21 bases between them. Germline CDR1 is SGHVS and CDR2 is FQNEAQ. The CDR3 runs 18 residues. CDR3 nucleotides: TGTGCCAGCAGCTTAGGGCTAGCAAGGAGTGGCGGGACCTACGAGCAGTACTTC. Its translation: CASSLGLARSGGTYEQYF.

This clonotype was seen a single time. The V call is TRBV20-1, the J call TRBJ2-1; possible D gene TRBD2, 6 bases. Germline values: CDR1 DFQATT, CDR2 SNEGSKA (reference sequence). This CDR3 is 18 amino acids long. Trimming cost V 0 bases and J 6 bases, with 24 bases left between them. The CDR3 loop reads CSARDGVSGGILSNEQFF. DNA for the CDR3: TGCAGTGCTAGAGATGGGGTCAGCGGCGGGATATTGAGCAATGAGCAGTTCTTC.

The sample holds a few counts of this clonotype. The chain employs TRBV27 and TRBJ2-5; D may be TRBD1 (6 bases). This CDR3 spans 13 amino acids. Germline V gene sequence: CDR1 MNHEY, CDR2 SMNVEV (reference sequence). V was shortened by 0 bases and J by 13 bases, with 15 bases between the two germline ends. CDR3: CASSLSFLGTLYF. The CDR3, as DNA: TGTGCCAGCAGTTTATCTTTTCTGGGGACACTGTACTTC.

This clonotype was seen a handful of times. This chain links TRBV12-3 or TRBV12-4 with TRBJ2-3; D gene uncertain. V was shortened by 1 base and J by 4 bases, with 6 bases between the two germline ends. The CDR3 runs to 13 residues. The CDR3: CASSLVGSDTQYF. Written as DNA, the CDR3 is TGTGCCAGCAGTTTAGTGGGGTCAGATACGCAGTATTTT.

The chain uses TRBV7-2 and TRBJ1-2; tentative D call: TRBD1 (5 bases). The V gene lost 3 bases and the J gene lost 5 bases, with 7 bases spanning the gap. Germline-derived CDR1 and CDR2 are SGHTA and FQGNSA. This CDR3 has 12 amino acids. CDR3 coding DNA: TGTGCCAGCAGCTTCGAGGGGTATGGCTACACCTTC. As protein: CASSFEGYGYTF. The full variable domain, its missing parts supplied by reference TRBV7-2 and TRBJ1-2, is GAGVSQSPSNKVTEKGKDVELRCDPISGHTALYWYRQSLGQGLEFLIYFQGNSAPDKSGLPSDRFSAERTGGSVSTLTIQRTQQEDSAVYLCASSFEGYGYTFGSGTRLTVV.

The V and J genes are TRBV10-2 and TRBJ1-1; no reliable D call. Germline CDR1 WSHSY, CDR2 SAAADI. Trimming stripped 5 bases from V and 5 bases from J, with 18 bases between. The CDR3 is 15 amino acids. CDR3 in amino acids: CASSNDGYPETEAFF. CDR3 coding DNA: TGCGCCAGCAGTAACGACGGATATCCAGAGACTGAAGCTTTCTTT.

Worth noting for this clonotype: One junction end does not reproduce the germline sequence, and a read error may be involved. In DNA form, the CDR3 reads TGTGCCAGCAGCCCAACAGGTCGAGGTGAAAAACGGGTTTTT. Protein sequence: CASSPTGRGEKRVF. The V gene is TRBV12-3 or TRBV12-4, the J gene TRBJ1-4, with D tentatively TRBD1 (5 bases). The CDR3 covers 14 residues.

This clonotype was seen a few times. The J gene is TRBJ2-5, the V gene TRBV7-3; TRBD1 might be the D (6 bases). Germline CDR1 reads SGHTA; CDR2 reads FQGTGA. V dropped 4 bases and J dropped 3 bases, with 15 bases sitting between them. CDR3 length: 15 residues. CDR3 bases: TGTGCCAGCAGCTCAGCCGGGACACCCAAAGAGACCCAGTACTTC. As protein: CASSSAGTPKETQYF. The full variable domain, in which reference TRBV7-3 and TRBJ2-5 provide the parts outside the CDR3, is GAGVSQTPSNKVTEKGKYVELRCDPISGHTALYWYRQSLGQGPEFLIYFQGTGAADDSGLPNDRFFAVRPEGSVSTLKIQRTERGDSAVYLCASSSAGTPKETQYFGPGTRLLVL.

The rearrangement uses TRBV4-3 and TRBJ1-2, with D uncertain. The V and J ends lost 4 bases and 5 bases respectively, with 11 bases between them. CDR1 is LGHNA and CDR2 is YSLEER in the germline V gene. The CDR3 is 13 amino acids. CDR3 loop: CASSRTRGYGYTF. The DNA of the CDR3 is TGCGCCAGCAGCCGGACGCGGGGATATGGCTACACCTTC.

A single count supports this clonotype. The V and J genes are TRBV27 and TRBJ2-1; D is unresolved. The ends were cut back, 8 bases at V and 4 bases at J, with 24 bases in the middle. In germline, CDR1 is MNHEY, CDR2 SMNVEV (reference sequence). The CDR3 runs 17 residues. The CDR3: CASSITSALSGYNEQFF. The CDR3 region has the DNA TGTGCCAGCTCAATAACCTCGGCGTTATCTGGTTACAATGAGCAGTTCTTC.

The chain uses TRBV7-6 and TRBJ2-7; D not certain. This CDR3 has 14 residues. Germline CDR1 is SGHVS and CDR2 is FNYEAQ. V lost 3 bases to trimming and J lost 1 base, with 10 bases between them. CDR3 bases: TGTGCCAGCAGCTTCAACGGGTTATCCTACGAGCAGTACTTC. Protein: CASSFNGLSYEQYF.

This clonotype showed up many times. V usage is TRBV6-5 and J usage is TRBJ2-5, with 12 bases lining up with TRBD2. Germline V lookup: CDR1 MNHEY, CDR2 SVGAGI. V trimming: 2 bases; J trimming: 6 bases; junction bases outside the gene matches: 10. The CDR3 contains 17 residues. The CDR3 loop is CASSYGLLAGGTKTQYF. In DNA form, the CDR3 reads TGTGCCAGCAGTTACGGGCTACTAGCGGGAGGAACAAAGACCCAGTACTTC.

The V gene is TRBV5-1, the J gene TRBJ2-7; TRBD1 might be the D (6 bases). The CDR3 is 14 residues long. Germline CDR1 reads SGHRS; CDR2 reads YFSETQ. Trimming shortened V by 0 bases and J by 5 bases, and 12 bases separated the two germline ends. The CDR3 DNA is TGCGCCAGCAGCTTGGAAGGGGGAATGGACGAGCAGTACTTC. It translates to CASSLEGGMDEQYF.

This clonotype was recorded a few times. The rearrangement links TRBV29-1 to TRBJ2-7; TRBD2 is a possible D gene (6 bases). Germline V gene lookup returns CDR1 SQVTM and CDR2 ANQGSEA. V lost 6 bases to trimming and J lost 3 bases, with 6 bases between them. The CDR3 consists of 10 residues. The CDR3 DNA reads TGCAGCGTCGGGGGCTACGAGCAGTACTTC. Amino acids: CSVGGYEQYF.

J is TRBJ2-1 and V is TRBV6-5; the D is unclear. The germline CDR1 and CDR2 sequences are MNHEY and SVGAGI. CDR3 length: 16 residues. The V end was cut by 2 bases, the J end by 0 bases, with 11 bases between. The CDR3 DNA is TGTGCCAGCAGTTACCAGCGTCCCTCCTCCTACAATGAGCAGTTCTTC. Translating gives CASSYQRPSSYNEQFF.

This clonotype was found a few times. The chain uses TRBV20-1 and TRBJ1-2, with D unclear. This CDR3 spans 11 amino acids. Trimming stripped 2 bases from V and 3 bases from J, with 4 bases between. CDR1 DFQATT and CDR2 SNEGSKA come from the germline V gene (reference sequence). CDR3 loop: CSARLDYGYTF. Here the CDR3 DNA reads TGCAGTGCTAGACTCGACTATGGCTACACCTTC.

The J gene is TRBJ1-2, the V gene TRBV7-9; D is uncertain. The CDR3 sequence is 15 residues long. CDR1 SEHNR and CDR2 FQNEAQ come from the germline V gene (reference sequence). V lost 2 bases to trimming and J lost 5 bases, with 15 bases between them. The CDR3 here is CASSLYRAARYGYTF. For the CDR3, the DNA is TGTGCCAGCAGCTTATATCGGGCAGCGAGGTATGGCTACACCTTC.

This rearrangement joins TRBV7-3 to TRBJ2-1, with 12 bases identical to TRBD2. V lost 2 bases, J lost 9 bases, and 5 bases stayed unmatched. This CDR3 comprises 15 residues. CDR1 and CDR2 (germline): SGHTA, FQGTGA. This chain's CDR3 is CASSLRLAGDGEQFF. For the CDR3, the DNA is TGTGCCAGCAGCTTACGACTAGCGGGAGACGGTGAGCAGTTCTTC.

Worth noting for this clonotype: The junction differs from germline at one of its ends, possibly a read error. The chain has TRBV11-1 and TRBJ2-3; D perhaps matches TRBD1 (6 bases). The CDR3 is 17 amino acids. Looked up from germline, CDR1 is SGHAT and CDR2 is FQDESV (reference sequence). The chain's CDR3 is CACSTQGRKGVTDTQYF. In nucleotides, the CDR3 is TGTGCCTGCAGCACCCAGGGTCGAAAGGGGGTCACAGATACGCAGTATTTT.

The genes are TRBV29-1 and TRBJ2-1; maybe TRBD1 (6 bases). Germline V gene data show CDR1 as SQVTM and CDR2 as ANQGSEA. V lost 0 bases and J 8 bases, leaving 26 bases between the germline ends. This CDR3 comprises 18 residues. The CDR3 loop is CSVEEGVGTGLSVHEQFF. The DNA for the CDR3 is TGCAGCGTTGAAGAGGGGGTCGGCACAGGGCTATCAGTACATGAGCAGTTCTTC.

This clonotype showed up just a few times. The CDR3 protein is CSASWGREGDEQYF. CDR3 bases: TGCAGTGCTAGCTGGGGGCGGGAGGGGGACGAGCAGTACTTC. This chain uses TRBV20-1 with TRBJ2-7; TRBD2 aligns across 9 bases. This CDR3 is built from 14 residues. J gave up 5 bases and V 3 bases, and 8 bases lay outside the gene matches. Germline CDR1 and CDR2: DFQATT and SNEGSKA (reference sequence).

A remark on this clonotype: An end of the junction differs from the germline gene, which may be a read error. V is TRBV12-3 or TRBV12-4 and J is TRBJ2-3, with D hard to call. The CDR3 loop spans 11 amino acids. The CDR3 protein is CASSLGDMQYF. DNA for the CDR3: TGTGCCAGCAGTTTAGGAGATATGCAGTATTTT.

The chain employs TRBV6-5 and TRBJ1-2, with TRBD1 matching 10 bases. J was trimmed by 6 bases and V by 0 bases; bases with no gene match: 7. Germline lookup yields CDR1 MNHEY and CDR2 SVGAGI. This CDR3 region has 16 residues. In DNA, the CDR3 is TGTGCCAGCAGTTACTCGACAGGGGGCCCCTTTGATGGCTACACCTTC. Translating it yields CASSYSTGGPFDGYTF.

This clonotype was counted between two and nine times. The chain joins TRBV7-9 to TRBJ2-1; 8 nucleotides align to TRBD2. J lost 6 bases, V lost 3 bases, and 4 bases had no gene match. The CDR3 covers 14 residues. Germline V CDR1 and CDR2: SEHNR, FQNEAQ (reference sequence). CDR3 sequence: CASSFQRGSNEQFF. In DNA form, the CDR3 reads TGTGCCAGCAGCTTCCAGCGGGGGTCCAATGAGCAGTTCTTC.

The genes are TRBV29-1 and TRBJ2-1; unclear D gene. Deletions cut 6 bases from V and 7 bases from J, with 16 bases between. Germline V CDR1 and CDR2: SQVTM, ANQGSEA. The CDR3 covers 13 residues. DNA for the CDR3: TGCAGCGTCCCCCCGCGAAGGGCAAATGAGCAGTTCTTC. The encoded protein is CSVPPRRANEQFF.